This T cell receptor (beta chain) was sequenced for a study of blood T cell repertoires in COVID-19. Self-reported history from a screening survey and questionnaire set each donor's cohort. The CDR3 has 13 residues. Trimming removed 3 bases at V and 5 bases at J, with 11 bases between. Original analysis: Nucleated cell counts were estimated from reference gene primer amplification. Some clones are missing from TCRdb's copy, which holds only in-frame ones; the method was immunoSEQ multiplex PCR. The V and J calls and clone size are taken from that table; D and trimming were inferred from the DNA. The top ten clones hold approximately 1.8% of a sample with roughly 520,000 clones, 88% of them seen once.

Sequencing used PBMCs or T cells enriched from blood (not recorded which). This chain uses TRBV12-3 or TRBV12-4 with TRBJ2-7; D remains unclear. The TCR comes from a woman in her forties who had recovered from COVID-19. CDR3 nucleotides: TGTGCCAGCAGTTTGGTCCATCGAGACGAGCAGTACTTC. Translated, it gives CASSLVHRDEQYF.